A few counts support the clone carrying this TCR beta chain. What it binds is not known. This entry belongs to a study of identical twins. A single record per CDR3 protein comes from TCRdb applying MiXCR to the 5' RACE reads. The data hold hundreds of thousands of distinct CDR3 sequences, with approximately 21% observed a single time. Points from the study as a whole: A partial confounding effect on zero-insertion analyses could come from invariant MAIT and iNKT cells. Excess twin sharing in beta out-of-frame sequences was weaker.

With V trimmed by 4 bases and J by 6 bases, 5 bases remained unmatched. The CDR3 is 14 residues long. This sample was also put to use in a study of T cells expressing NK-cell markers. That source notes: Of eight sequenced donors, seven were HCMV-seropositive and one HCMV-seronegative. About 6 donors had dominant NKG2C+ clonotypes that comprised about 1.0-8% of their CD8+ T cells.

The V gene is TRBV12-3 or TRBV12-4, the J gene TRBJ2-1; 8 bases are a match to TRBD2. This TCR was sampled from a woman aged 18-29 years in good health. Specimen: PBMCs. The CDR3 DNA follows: TGTGCCAGCAGTTCAAGCGGGGGCCGCAATGAGCAGTTCTTC. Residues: CASSSSGGRNEQFF.